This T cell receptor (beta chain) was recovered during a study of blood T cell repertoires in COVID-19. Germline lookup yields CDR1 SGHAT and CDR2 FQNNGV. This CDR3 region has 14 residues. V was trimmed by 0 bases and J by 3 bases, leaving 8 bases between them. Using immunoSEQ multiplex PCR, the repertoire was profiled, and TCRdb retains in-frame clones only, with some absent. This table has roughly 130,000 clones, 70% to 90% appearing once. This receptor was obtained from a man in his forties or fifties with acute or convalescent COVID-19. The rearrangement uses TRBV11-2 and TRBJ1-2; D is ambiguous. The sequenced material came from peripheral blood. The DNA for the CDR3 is TGTGCCAGCAGCTTAGATCCCACTTACTATGGCTACACCTTC. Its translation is CASSLDPTYYGYTF.